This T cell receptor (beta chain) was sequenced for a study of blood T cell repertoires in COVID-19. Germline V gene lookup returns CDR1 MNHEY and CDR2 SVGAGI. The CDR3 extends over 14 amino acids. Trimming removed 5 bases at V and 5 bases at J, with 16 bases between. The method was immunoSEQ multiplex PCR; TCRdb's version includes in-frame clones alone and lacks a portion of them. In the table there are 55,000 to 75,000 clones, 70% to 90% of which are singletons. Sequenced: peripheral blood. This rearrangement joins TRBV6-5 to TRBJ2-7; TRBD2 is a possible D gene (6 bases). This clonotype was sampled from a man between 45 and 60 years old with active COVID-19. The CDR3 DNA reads TGTGCCAGCAGTCCCCCGCGGGGCGGCAACGAGCAGTACTTC. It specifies CASSPPRGGNEQYF.